This T cell receptor (beta chain) was identified during a study of beta chain features in type 1 diabetes. Sequencing targeted expressed TCRB transcripts, as all isolated RNA had been reverse transcribed. Using immunoSEQ multiplex PCR, the repertoire was profiled, and TCRdb retains in-frame clones only, with some absent. This table has 200,000 to 250,000 clones, more than 9% appearing once. There are 15 residues in the CDR3. Germline V gives CDR1 GTSNPN, CDR2 SVGIG (reference sequence). Trimming pared 3 bases from V and 6 bases from J, leaving 20 bases between. Remarks on this clone: Its antigen is unidentified.

Whole-study results and caveats: Within patients, naive, central memory and Treg TCRB repertoires seemed more similar than within healthy donors.

Specimen: naive CD4+ T cells from blood. The sequence was obtained from a woman under 30 in good health. The J gene is TRBJ1-1, the V gene TRBV30; D is uncertain. CDR3 residues: CAWSVPGVRSSEAFF. DNA of the CDR3: TGTGCCTGGAGCGTACCCGGGGTAAGGTCTTCTGAAGCTTTCTTT.